This T cell receptor (beta chain) originates from a study of PD-L1 blockade in urothelial cancer. Germline V lookup: CDR1 SGHRS, CDR2 YFSETQ. CDR3 length: 16 amino acids. V dropped 4 bases and J dropped 1 base, with 15 bases sitting between them. The data were produced by immunoSEQ multiplex PCR, yet TCRdb's version contains in-frame clones alone and is incomplete. This sample has 98,000 or so clones; almost 90% occur once, and the top ten carry 1.5% to 2%. Noted time point: pretreatment peripheral blood. This specimen consisted of PBMCs, obtained around atezolizumab (anti-PD-L1) treatment. V gene TRBV5-1 combines with J gene TRBJ2-1; a weak D match, TRBD2 (5 bases). The sequence came from a man between 60 and 75 years old with urothelial cancer. The DNA for the CDR3 is TGCGCCAGCAGCCCCCTCCCGGGAAGTTCCTACAATGAGCAGTTCTTC. Encoded protein: CASSPLPGSSYNEQFF.